One sample yielded the 10 T cell receptor beta chains listed below, sequenced in a study of shared clonotypes between healthy human individuals. The data were produced by immunoSEQ multiplex PCR, yet TCRdb's version contains in-frame clones alone and is incomplete. The sample includes more than 2 million clones, nearly 97% of them seen just once. Source material: naive CD4+ T cells sorted from blood. Documented subset: CD45RA+ positively selected. The receptors were gathered from a man aged 18 to 30 in good health.

The chain carries TRBV6-6 and TRBJ2-1; TRBD1 matches 8 bases. This CDR3 comprises 12 residues. CDR1 MNHNY and CDR2 SVGAGI come from the germline V gene (reference sequence). With 7 bases clipped from V and 9 bases from J, the junction kept 5 bases outside the gene matches. CDR3 protein: CASTNRGTEQFF. CDR3 nucleotide sequence: TGTGCCAGCACCAACAGGGGGACTGAGCAGTTCTTC.

This chain uses TRBV7-9 with TRBJ2-7; D gene uncertain. Germline V gene sequence: CDR1 SEHNR, CDR2 FQNEAQ (reference sequence). Trimming shortened V by 4 bases and J by 6 bases, and 19 bases separated the two germline ends. CDR3 length equals 15 residues. This chain's CDR3 is CASSSGPPPVGEQYF. Here the CDR3 DNA reads TGTGCCAGCAGCTCAGGACCCCCGCCAGTCGGCGAGCAGTACTTC.

The genes are TRBV7-9 and TRBJ1-3; D unclear. This CDR3 spans 15 amino acids. Per germline, CDR1 SEHNR and CDR2 FQNEAQ (reference sequence). Trimming removed 6 bases at V and 0 bases at J, with 12 bases between. CDR3 sequence reads: CASSLTSGSGNTIYF. CDR3 nucleotides: TGTGCCAGCAGTCTTACATCGGGCTCTGGAAACACCATATATTTT.

This chain links TRBV6-1 with TRBJ2-3, with D tentatively TRBD2 (7 bases). The V end lost 7 bases, the J end lost 2 bases, and 13 bases lay between the germline ends. CDR3 size: 14 residues. Germline assignment: CDR1 MNHNS and CDR2 SASEGT. The DNA of the CDR3 is TGTGCCAGCACCCTCCGGGGGGCCACAGATACGCAGTATTTT. Its translation: CASTLRGATDTQYF.

This chain connects TRBV2 to TRBJ1-1; possible D gene TRBD1, 6 bases. CDR1 and CDR2 (germline): SNHLY, FYNNEI. The CDR3 consists of 14 residues. The V end was cut by 6 bases, the J end by 4 bases, with 15 bases between. Written as DNA, the CDR3 is TGTGCCAGCAGCGAACAGGGCCGGGGCACTGAAGCTTTCTTT. Its protein is CASSEQGRGTEAFF.

The chain has TRBV7-8 and TRBJ2-2, with D uncertain. Trimming shortened V by 1 base and J by 3 bases, and 12 bases separated the two germline ends. CDR3 length equals 16 residues. Germline CDR1 reads SGHVS; CDR2 reads FQNEAQ. Here the CDR3 DNA reads TGTGCCAGCAGCTTAGGGTCGTACCTAGACACCGGGGAGCTGTTTTTT. It encodes CASSLGSYLDTGELFF. Full variable domain (outside the CDR3, taken from reference TRBV7-8 and TRBJ2-2): GAGVSQSPRYKVAKRGQDVALRCDPISGHVSLFWYQQALGQGPEFLTYFQNEAQLDKSGLPSDRFFAERPEGSVSTLKIQRTQQEDSAVYLCASSLGSYLDTGELFFGEGSRLTVL.

This chain links TRBV6-5 with TRBJ1-4, with 8 bases matching TRBD1. The CDR3 length is 15 residues. The junction had 5 bases not matched to a gene; V was cut back by 0 bases and J by 8 bases. CDR1 and CDR2 (germline): MNHEY, SVGAGI. CDR3 sequence (DNA): TGTGCCAGCAGTTACTCTGGGACAGGCCGGGAAAAACTGTTTTTT. Encoded protein: CASSYSGTGREKLFF.

The chain recombines TRBV19 with TRBJ2-2, with D maybe TRBD1 (5 bases). CDR3 length: 14 amino acids. The V and J ends lost 5 bases and 7 bases respectively, with 14 bases between them. Per the germline V gene, CDR1 is LNHDA and CDR2 is SQIVND (reference sequence). For the CDR3, the DNA is TGTGCCAGTAGTTTCCCAGGGATCCGCGGGGAGCTGTTTTTT. It is translated as CASSFPGIRGELFF.

In nucleotides, the CDR3 is TGTGCCAGCAGCGTCACAGGGACTGAAGCTTTCTTT. As protein: CASSVTGTEAFF. J is TRBJ1-1 and V is TRBV7-9; D might be TRBD1 (6 bases). The CDR3 contains 12 residues. CDR1 and CDR2 from the germline V gene are SEHNR and FQNEAQ (reference sequence). V was shortened by 5 bases and J by 5 bases, with 9 bases between the two germline ends.

This chain joins TRBV6-5 and TRBJ1-5; possible D gene TRBD1, 6 bases. The ends were cut back, 5 bases at V and 9 bases at J, with 14 bases in the middle. CDR1 is MNHEY and CDR2 is SVGAGI in the germline V gene. The CDR3 length is 13 residues. In nucleotides, the CDR3 is TGTGCCAGCAGTCTACAGGGCCGGGGGCCCCAGCATTTT. This sequence encodes CASSLQGRGPQHF.